A single TCR beta chain is shown here with its context. The data were obtained in a study of control samples from healthy donors and cancer patients. Clones were sequenced by immunoSEQ multiplex PCR, and TCRdb holds only the in-frame ones, with some missing. The data hold about 130,000 clones, with 85% to 95% observed a single time. This TCR was recovered from a man at least 80 years old with head and neck cancer. The sequencing input was PBMCs.

CDR3 in amino acids: CASSQGGGSNYGYTF. CDR3 sequence (DNA): TGTGCCAGCAGCCAAGGAGGGGGGAGCAACTATGGCTACACCTTC. The genes are TRBV3-1 (or the pseudogene TRBV3-2) and TRBJ1-2; possible D gene TRBD1, 6 bases. The CDR3 is 15 residues long. The V and J ends lost 1 base and 2 bases respectively, with 11 bases between them. From germline, CDR1 is LGHDT and CDR2 YNNKEL (reference sequence).